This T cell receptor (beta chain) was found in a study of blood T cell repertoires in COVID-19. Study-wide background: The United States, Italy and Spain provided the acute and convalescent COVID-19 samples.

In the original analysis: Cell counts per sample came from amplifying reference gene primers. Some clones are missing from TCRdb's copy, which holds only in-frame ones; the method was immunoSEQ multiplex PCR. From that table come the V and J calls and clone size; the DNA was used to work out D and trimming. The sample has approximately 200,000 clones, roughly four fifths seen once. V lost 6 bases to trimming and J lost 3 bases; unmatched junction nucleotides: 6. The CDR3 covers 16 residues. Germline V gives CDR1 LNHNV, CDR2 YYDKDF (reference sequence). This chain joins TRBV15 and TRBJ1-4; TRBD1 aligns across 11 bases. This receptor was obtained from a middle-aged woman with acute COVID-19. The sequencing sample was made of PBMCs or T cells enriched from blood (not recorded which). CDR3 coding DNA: TGTGCCACCAGAACTGGACAGGGGGCACCTAATGAAAAACTGTTTTTT. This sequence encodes CATRTGQGAPNEKLFF.